Included here is one T cell receptor (beta chain) sequence, with context. This sample was included in a study of OX40 agonist ivuxolimab in advanced cancers. Study at large: The treatment was a fully human IgG2 OX40 agonist, ivuxolimab.

This table comes from immunoSEQ multiplex PCR, and its TCRdb copy is limited to in-frame clones, with some not included. The sample has about 83,000 clones; about 89% are singletons. The CDR3 is made up of 15 amino acids. The V end was cut by 4 bases, the J end by 5 bases, with 18 bases between. The germline V gene has CDR1 MNHNY and CDR2 SVGAGI (reference sequence). The starting material was CD4+ or CD8+ T cells sorted from blood, obtained in a trial of the OX40 agonist ivuxolimab. This TCR was sampled from an adult with an advanced solid tumor such as melanoma, head and neck, liver or kidney cancer. The chain recombines TRBV6-6 with TRBJ2-7; TRBD1 is a possible D gene (5 bases). The CDR3 region is CASSSFGLRVDEQYF. As DNA, the CDR3 is TGTGCCAGCAGTTCGTTTGGGCTCAGGGTCGACGAGCAGTACTTC.